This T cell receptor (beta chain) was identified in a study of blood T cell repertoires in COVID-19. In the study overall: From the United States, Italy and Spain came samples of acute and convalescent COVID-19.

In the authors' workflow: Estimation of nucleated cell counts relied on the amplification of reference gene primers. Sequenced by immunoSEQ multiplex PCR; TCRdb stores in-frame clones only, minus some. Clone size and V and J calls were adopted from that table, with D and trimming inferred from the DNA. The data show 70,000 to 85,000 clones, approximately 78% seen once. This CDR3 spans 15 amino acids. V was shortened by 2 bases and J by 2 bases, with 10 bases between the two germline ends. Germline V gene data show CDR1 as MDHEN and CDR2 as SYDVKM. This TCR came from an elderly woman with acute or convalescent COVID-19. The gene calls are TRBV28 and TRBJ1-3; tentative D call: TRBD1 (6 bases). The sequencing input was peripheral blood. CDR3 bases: TGTGCCAGCAGTTTAGGACAGTCTACTGGAAACACCATATATTTT. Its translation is CASSLGQSTGNTIYF.